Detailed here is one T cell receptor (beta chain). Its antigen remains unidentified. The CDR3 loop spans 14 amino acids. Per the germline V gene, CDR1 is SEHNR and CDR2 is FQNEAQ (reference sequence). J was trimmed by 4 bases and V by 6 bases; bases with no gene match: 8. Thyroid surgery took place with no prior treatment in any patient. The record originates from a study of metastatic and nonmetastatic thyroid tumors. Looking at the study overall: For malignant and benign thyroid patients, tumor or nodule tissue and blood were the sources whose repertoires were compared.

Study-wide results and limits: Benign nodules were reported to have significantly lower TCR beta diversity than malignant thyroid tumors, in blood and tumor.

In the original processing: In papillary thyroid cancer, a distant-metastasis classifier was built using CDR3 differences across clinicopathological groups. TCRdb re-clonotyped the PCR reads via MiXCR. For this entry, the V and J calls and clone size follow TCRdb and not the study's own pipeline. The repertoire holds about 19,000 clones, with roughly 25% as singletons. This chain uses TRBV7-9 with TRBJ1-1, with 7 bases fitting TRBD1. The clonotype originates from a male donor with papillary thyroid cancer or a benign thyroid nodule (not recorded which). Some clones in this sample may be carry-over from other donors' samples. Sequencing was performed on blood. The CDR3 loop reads CASRSDRDVTEAFF. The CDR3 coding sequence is TGTGCCAGCAGATCAGACAGGGACGTCACTGAAGCTTTCTTT.